These 12 T cell receptor beta chains were sequenced from one sample in a study of blood T cell repertoires in COVID-19. TCRdb's copy holds only in-frame clones and misses some; the assay was immunoSEQ multiplex PCR. This table holds around 86,000 clones, more than 75% found once. Sequenced material: peripheral blood. The source is a human donor with acute or convalescent COVID-19. The donor label of this sample is uncertain.

A single count supports this clone. The gene calls are TRBV28 and TRBJ2-2, with D unclear. V lost 2 bases to trimming and J lost 0 bases, with 7 bases between them. The length of the CDR3 is 15 residues. Germline V gene data show CDR1 as MDHEN and CDR2 as SYDVKM. CDR3 loop: CASSLRLANTGELFF. CDR3 coding DNA: TGTGCCAGCAGTTTACGGCTAGCGAACACCGGGGAGCTGTTTTTT.

V and J are TRBV5-1 and TRBJ1-1, with a tentative D call TRBD1 (5 bases). This CDR3 has 14 amino acids. Germline CDR1 and CDR2: SGHRS and YFSETQ. V lost 4 bases, J lost 2 bases, and 12 bases lay in between. CDR3 sequence reads: CASSQGVGNTEAFF. In DNA, the CDR3 is TGCGCCAGCAGCCAGGGTGTGGGAAACACTGAAGCTTTCTTT.

The gene calls are TRBV5-1 and TRBJ1-4; possibly TRBD1 for D (5 bases). The CDR3 sequence is 15 residues long. Deletions cut 1 base from V and 5 bases from J, with 12 bases between. Per the germline V gene, CDR1 is SGHRS and CDR2 is YFSETQ. CDR3 protein: CASSLLGQPNEKLFF. CDR3 nucleotides: TGCGCCAGCAGCTTGCTAGGACAACCAAATGAAAAACTGTTTTTT.

This rearrangement joins TRBV12-3 or TRBV12-4 to TRBJ1-5, with D uncertain. Between the trimmed V and J ends, which lost 1 base and 7 bases, there was a span of 8 bases. This CDR3 contains 13 residues. CDR3 nucleotide sequence: TGTGCCAGCAGTTTAGGGGCAGCACAGCCCCAGCATTTT. This encodes CASSLGAAQPQHF.

The chain links TRBV7-2 to TRBJ2-7; the D gene is possibly TRBD1 (6 bases). CDR3 length: 14 residues. Germline V lookup: CDR1 SGHTA, CDR2 FQGNSA. V lost 1 base and J lost 7, with 14 bases in between. CDR3 bases: TGTGCCAGCAGCTTAGAACAGGGCCAGGGAGAGCAGTACTTC. Its translation: CASSLEQGQGEQYF.

This chain uses TRBV11-3 with TRBJ1-1; 9 positions match TRBD1. Losses at the gene ends were 5 bases for V and 11 bases for J; bases not matched to a gene: 15. The CDR3 spans 15 residues. Germline V gene lookup returns CDR1 SGHNT and CDR2 YENEEA. The DNA of the CDR3 is TGTGCCAGCAGCCCTCAAGGGGACAGGGTGGTTGTGGCTTTCTTT. It translates to CASSPQGDRVVVAFF.

The rearrangement uses TRBV19 and TRBJ1-5, with 9 nucleotides matching TRBD1. Trimming took 7 bases from V and 2 from J; bases not matched to a gene: 6. The CDR3 extends over 15 amino acids. Germline CDR1 and CDR2: LNHDA and SQIVND (reference sequence). This chain's CDR3 is CASNLDRGGNQPQHF. For the CDR3, the DNA is TGTGCCAGTAACCTGGACAGGGGAGGCAATCAGCCCCAGCATTTT.

The chain has TRBV27 and TRBJ2-1; 7 bases are a match to TRBD2. The CDR3 covers 16 residues. Germline V gene sequence: CDR1 MNHEY, CDR2 SMNVEV (reference sequence). The V and J ends lost 4 bases and 0 bases, in that order; junction bases with no gene match: 6. CDR3 sequence reads: CASSSLSSGSYNEQFF. CDR3 DNA sequence: TGTGCCAGCAGTTCCCTGTCTAGCGGCTCCTACAATGAGCAGTTCTTC.

The V and J genes are TRBV5-1 and TRBJ2-1; no firm D call. Germline V gene sequence: CDR1 SGHRS, CDR2 YFSETQ. CDR3 length: 15 residues. Trimming left V 0 bases short and J 0 bases short, with 7 bases between. CDR3 region: CASSLDLSSYNEQFF. The CDR3 DNA reads as TGCGCCAGCAGCTTGGACCTTAGCTCCTACAATGAGCAGTTCTTC.

Remarks on this clone: The junction departs from germline at one end; a sequencing error may be responsible. This CDR3 reads CASSLGVAGGPYSYNEQFF. CDR3 sequence (DNA): TGTGCTAGCAGCCTTGGGGTAGCGGGGGGGCCGTATTCCTACAATGAGCAGTTCTTC. The chain links TRBV7-7 to TRBJ2-1; 11 nucleotides match TRBD2. The CDR3 spans 19 residues. Germline V gene data show CDR1 as SSHAT and CDR2 as FNYEAQ (reference sequence).

The chain is built from TRBV6-5 and TRBJ2-5; 8 bases match TRBD2. The CDR3 has 13 amino acids. Germline V gene lookup returns CDR1 MNHEY and CDR2 SVGAGI. Trimming removed 8 bases from V and 4 bases from J; junction bases left unmatched: 6. CDR3 region: CASGTRGRETQYF. The CDR3 DNA sequence: TGTGCCAGCGGGACTAGGGGGAGAGAGACCCAGTACTTC.

This sequence joins TRBV19 and TRBJ1-6; D possibly corresponds to TRBD1 (5 bases). The germline V and J ends were trimmed by 1 base and 3 bases, with 13 bases remaining between them. The CDR3 runs 17 residues. CDR1 is LNHDA, CDR2 SQIVND, per germline (reference sequence). The CDR3 sequence: CASSIASPQGYNSPLHF. CDR3 bases: TGTGCCAGTAGTATAGCCTCCCCCCAGGGCTATAATTCACCCCTCCACTTT. Combining the CDR3 with reference TRBV19 and TRBJ1-6 gives the whole variable domain DGGITQSPKYLFRKEGQNVTLSCEQNLNHDAMYWYRQDPGQGLRLIYYSQIVNDFQKGDIAEGYSVSREKKESFPLTVTSAQKNPTAFYLCASSIASPQGYNSPLHFGNGTRLTVT.